These 12 T cell receptor beta chains were sequenced from one sample in a study of human T cells and chemical hapten exposure (dated by TCRdb to about 2021). The library was built by means of 5' RACE. The sequencer listed for this sample is Illumina MiSeq. TCRdb handled the public reads itself, with Q25 trimming in fastp and clone calling in MiXCR, and kept productive beta chains. Rows merge per CDR3 protein into single entries with the most common DNA and genes. This sample holds 110,000 to 150,000 distinct CDR3 sequences; 4.1% were observed only once. The biggest ten clones account for 1.3% to 1.5% of the sample. Total RNA was extracted from unfractionated whole blood collected in Tempus Blood RNA tubes. The receptors stem from a female donor in good health.

This clonotype has a handful of counts. In nucleotides, the CDR3 is TGCAGCGTTGAAAAATGGGGCTCCTACAATGAGCAGTTCTTC. Translated, it gives CSVEKWGSYNEQFF. The rearrangement links TRBV29-1 to TRBJ2-1; D unclear. In germline, CDR1 is SQVTM, CDR2 ANQGSEA. The CDR3 loop spans 14 amino acids. V was pared by 2 bases and J by 0 bases, with 8 bases between.

This clonotype was seen repeatedly, ten times or more. The J gene is TRBJ1-6, the V gene TRBV20-1; D is uncertain. The V and J ends lost 6 bases and 5 bases respectively, with 14 bases between them. CDR1 and CDR2 from the germline V gene are DFQATT and SNEGSKA (reference sequence). The CDR3 runs 14 residues. The CDR3 protein is CSATRARNNSPLHF. CDR3 nucleotides: TGCAGTGCCACGAGGGCCAGGAATAATTCACCCCTCCACTTT.

This clonotype was seen repeatedly, ten times or more. V usage is TRBV12-3 or TRBV12-4 and J usage is TRBJ2-7; TRBD1 might be the D (7 bases). V lost 4 bases and J 3 bases, leaving 10 bases between the germline ends. The CDR3 totals 13 residues. The CDR3 spells CASSSGGGYEQYF. The CDR3 DNA follows: TGTGCCAGCAGTTCAGGGGGAGGCTACGAGCAGTACTTC.

Ten or more counts support this clonotype. The chain links TRBV29-1 to TRBJ2-3; D not resolved. The germline CDR1 and CDR2 sequences are SQVTM and ANQGSEA. This CDR3 comprises 13 residues. The V and J ends lost 8 bases and 3 bases respectively, with 15 bases between them. The CDR3 here is CSITGGRTDTQYF. The CDR3 DNA reads TGCAGCATCACCGGTGGGCGAACAGATACGCAGTATTTT.

In its sample, this clonotype was seen a few times. CDR3 protein: CASSLAGPGHTQYF. In nucleotides, the CDR3 is TGCGCCAGCAGCTTGGCCGGGCCGGGACATACGCAGTATTTT. The V gene is TRBV5-1, the J gene TRBJ2-3, with D tentatively TRBD1 or TRBD2 (5 bases each). Germline V lookup: CDR1 SGHRS, CDR2 YFSETQ. Trimming pared 0 bases from V and 7 bases from J, leaving 12 bases between. The CDR3 consists of 14 residues.

This clonotype was found many times. The V call is TRBV6-2 or TRBV6-3, the J call TRBJ2-7; a possible D gene is TRBD2 (5 bases). This CDR3 has 13 residues. Germline loops: CDR1 MNHEY, CDR2 SVGEGT. Trimming pared 6 bases from V and 3 bases from J, leaving 12 bases between. CDR3 DNA sequence: TGTGCCAGCAGAGAACAACTAGTCTACGAGCAGTACTTC. This encodes CASREQLVYEQYF.

On this clonotype: A much larger clone lies one base from this, so it may be a read error. The chain couples TRBV6-5 to TRBJ1-1; D is undetermined. The CDR3 runs 13 residues. The germline V gene encodes CDR1 MNHEY and CDR2 SVGAGI. This chain's CDR3 is CDSSYRGEREAFF. The CDR3 DNA reads TGTGACAGCAGTTATCGGGGAGAAAGGGAAGCTTTCTTT.

In its sample, this clonotype was seen many times. V usage is TRBV10-3 and J usage is TRBJ2-3; weak D call: TRBD1 (6 bases). The CDR3 runs 14 residues. Germline V gene lookup returns CDR1 ENHRY and CDR2 SYGVKD. The germline V and J ends were trimmed by 10 bases and 2 bases, with 16 bases remaining between them. The CDR3 sequence is CATKDKGVTDTQYF. CDR3 DNA: TGTGCCACCAAGGACAAGGGGGTCACAGATACGCAGTATTTT.

This clonotype appeared a few times. This sequence joins TRBV28 and TRBJ1-2; D unresolved. V lost 2 bases to trimming and J lost 4 bases, with 11 bases between them. CDR1 is MDHEN and CDR2 is SYDVKM in the germline V gene. This CDR3 is built from 14 residues. CDR3 loop: CASSLRQGFYGYTF. The CDR3 DNA sequence: TGTGCCAGCAGTTTAAGGCAAGGTTTCTATGGCTACACCTTC.

With regard to this clonotype: This may arise from a read error, as a much more abundant clone is one base away. The V gene is TRBV2, the J gene TRBJ1-1, with 8 positions matching TRBD1. This CDR3 has 15 residues. J lost 6 bases, V lost 5 bases, and 11 bases had no gene match. CDR1 and CDR2 from the germline V gene are SNHLY and FYNNEI. The CDR3 coding sequence is TGTGCCAGCAGTCTGGACAGGGCGGGTAACCCTGAAGCTTTCTTT. Encoded protein: CASSLDRAGNPEAFF.

This clonotype was counted ten times or more. The rearrangement uses TRBV2 and TRBJ1-1, with D perhaps TRBD1 (5 bases). The V end was cut by 7 bases, the J end by 4 bases, with 13 bases between. This CDR3 spans 13 amino acids. Germline assignment: CDR1 SNHLY and CDR2 FYNNEI. The CDR3 sequence: CASNRARGTEAFF. CDR3 DNA: TGTGCCAGCAATAGGGCGAGGGGCACTGAAGCTTTCTTT. The full variable domain, its missing parts supplied by reference TRBV2 and TRBJ1-1, is EPEVTQTPSHQVTQMGQEVILRCVPISNHLYFYWYRQILGQKVEFLVSFYNNEISEKSEIFDDQFSVERPDGSNFTLKIRSTKLEDSAMYFCASNRARGTEAFFGQGTRLTVV.

Note on this clonotype: One base away lies a much larger clone, so this may be a sequencing read error. This sequence joins TRBV20-1 and TRBJ1-5; no definite D call. Germline V gene lookup returns CDR1 DFQATT and CDR2 SNEGSKA (reference sequence). This CDR3 region has 13 residues. Trimming took 3 bases from V and 2 from J, leaving 8 bases between them. Here the CDR3 DNA reads TGCAGTGCTAGTGCGGAATGCAATCAGCCCCAGCATTTT. This gives the protein CSASAECNQPQHF.